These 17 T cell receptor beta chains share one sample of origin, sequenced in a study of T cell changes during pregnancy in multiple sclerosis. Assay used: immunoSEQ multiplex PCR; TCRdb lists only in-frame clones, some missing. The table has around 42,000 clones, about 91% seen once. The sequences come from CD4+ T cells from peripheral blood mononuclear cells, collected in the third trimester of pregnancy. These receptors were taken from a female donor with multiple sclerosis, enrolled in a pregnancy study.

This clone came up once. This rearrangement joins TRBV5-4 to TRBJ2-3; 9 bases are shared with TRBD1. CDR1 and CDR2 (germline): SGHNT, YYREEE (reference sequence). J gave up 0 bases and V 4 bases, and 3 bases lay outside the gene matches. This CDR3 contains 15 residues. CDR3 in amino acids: CASSRDRASTDTQYF. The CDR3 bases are TGTGCCAGCAGCCGGGACAGGGCGAGCACAGATACGCAGTATTTT.

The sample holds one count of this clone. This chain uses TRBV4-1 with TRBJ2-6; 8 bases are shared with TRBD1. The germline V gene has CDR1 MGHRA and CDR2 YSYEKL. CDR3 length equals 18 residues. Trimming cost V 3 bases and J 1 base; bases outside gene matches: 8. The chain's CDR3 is CASSHLSRGRSGANVLTF. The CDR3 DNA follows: TGCGCCAGCAGCCACCTATCCAGGGGGCGGTCTGGGGCCAACGTCCTGACTTTC.

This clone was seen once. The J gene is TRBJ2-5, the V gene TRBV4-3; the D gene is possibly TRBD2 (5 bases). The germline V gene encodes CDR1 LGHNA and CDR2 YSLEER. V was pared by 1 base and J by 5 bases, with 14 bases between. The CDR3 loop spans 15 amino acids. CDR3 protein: CASSQGGGGGETQYF. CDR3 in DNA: TGCGCCAGCAGCCAAGGGGGTGGTGGCGGGGAGACCCAGTACTTC.

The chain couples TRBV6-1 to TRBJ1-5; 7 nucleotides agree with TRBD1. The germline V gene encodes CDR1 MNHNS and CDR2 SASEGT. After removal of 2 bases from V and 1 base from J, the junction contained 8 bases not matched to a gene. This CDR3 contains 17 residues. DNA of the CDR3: TGTGCCAGCAGTGAAAGGGCAGGGGGAGTGAGCAATCAGCCCCAGCATTTT. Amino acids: CASSERAGGVSNQPQHF.

CDR3 residues: CASMSQGAYEQYF. CDR3 nucleotide sequence: TGTGCCAGCATGTCCCAGGGGGCCTACGAGCAGTACTTC. This chain joins TRBV2 and TRBJ2-7; the match to TRBD1 covers 7 bases. Germline loops: CDR1 SNHLY, CDR2 FYNNEI. There are 13 residues in the CDR3. Germline trimming cut 7 bases from V and 2 bases from J; bases unmatched to any gene: 5.

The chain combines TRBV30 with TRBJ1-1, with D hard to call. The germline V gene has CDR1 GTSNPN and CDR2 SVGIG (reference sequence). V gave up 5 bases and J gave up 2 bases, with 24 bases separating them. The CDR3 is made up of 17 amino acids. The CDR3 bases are TGTGCCTGGGGGAGGGCACAGCCTATGGTGGTCAACACTGAAGCTTTCTTT. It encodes CAWGRAQPMVVNTEAFF. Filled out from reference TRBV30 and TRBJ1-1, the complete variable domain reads SQTIHQWPATLVQPVGSPLSLECTVEGTSNPNLYWYRQAAGRGLQLLFYSVGIGQISSEVPQNLSASRPQDRQFILSSKKLLLSDSGFYLCAWGRAQPMVVNTEAFFGQGTRLTVV.

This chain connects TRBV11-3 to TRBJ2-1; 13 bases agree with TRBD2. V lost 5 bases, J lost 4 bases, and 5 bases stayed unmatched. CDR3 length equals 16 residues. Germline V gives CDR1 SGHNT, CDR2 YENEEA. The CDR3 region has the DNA TGTGCCAGCAGCCTAGGGACTAGCGGGATATACAATGAGCAGTTCTTC. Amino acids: CASSLGTSGIYNEQFF.

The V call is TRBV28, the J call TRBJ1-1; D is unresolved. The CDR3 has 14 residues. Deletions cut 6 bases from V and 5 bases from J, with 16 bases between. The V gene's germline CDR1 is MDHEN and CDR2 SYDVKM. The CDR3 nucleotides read TGTGCCAGCAGCGAGAGCAATGAGTGGACTGAAGCTTTCTTT. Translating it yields CASSESNEWTEAFF.

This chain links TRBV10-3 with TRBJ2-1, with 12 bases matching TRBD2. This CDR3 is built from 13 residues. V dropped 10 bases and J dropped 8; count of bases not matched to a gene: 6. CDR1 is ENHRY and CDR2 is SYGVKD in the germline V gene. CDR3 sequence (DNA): TGTGCCACCCTTCTAGCGGGAGGGGATGAGCAGTTCTTC. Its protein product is CATLLAGGDEQFF.

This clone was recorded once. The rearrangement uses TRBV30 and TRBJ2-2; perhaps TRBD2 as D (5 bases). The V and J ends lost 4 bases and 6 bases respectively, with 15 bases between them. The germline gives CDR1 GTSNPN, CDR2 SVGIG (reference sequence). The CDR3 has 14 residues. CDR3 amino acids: CAWTQRAAAGELFF. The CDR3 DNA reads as TGTGCCTGGACCCAGAGGGCCGCAGCCGGGGAGCTGTTTTTT.

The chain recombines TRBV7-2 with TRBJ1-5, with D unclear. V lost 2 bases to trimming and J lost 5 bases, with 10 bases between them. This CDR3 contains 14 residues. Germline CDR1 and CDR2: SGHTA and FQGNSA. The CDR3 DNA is TGTGCCAGCAGCTTATTGGGCGGGGATCAGCCCCAGCATTTT. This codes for CASSLLGGDQPQHF. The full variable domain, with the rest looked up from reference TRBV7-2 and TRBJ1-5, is GAGVSQSPSNKVTEKGKDVELRCDPISGHTALYWYRQSLGQGLEFLIYFQGNSAPDKSGLPSDRFSAERTGGSVSTLTIQRTQQEDSAVYLCASSLLGGDQPQHFGDGTRLSIL.

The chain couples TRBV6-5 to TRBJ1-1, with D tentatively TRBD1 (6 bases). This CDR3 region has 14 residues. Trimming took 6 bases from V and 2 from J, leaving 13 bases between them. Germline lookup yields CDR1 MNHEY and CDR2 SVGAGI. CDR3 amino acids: CASSLWTDNTEAFF. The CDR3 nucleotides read TGTGCCAGCAGCCTGTGGACAGACAACACTGAAGCTTTCTTT.

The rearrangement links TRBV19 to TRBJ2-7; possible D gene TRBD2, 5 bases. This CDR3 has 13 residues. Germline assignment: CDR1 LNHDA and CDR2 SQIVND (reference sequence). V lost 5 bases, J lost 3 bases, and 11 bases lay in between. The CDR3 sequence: CASSLNRGYEQYF. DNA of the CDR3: TGTGCCAGTAGTCTAAACCGGGGCTACGAGCAGTACTTC.

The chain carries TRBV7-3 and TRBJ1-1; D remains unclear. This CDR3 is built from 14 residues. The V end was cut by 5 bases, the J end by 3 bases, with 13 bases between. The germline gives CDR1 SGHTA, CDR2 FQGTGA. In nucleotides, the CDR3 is TGTGCCAGCAGCCCCCTCGGGGTGGACACTGAAGCTTTCTTT. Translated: CASSPLGVDTEAFF.

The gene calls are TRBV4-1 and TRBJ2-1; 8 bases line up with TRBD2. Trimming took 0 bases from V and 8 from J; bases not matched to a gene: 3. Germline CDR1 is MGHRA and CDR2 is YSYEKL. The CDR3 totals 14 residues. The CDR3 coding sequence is TGCGCCAGCAGCCAAGATCCTAGCGGGTATGAGCAGTTCTTC. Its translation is CASSQDPSGYEQFF.

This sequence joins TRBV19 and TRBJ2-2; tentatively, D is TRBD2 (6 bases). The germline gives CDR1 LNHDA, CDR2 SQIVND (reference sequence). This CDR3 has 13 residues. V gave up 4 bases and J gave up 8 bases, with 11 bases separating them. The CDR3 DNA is TGTGCCAGTAGTAAATCGGGGGTTGGGGAGCTGTTTTTT. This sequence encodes CASSKSGVGELFF.

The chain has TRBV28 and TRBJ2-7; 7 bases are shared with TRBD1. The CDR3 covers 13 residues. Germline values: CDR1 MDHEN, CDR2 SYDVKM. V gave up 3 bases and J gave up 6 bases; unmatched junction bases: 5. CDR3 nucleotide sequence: TGTGCCAGCAGTTTGGGGACAGACCGCGAGCAGTACTTC. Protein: CASSLGTDREQYF.